This T cell receptor (beta chain) was sequenced in a study of regulatory T cells in long-lasting Graves disease. The time point denotes: persistent/refractory GD, antithyroid drugs over 5 years with positive TRAb. Generation of the TCR library employed RNA extracted from PBMCs. TCR beta libraries were built with iRepertoire HTBI primers and Arm-PCR of CDR3 regions. TCRdb analysed the multiplex PCR reads with MiXCR anew, one entry per CDR3 protein. The sample has 400,000 or so distinct CDR3 sequences; 20% to 25% are singletons. A few counts support this clonotype. The CDR3 extends over 15 amino acids. V gave up 5 bases and J gave up 5 bases, with 19 bases separating them. Per the germline V gene, CDR1 is SGHRS and CDR2 is YFSETQ.

Here the sequenced sample was peripheral blood mononuclear cells (PBMCs), taken when the disease was refractory, from a patient treated with antithyroid drugs. V and J are TRBV5-1 and TRBJ2-5; tentative D call: TRBD2 (6 bases). This TCR was sampled from a female donor with Graves disease. The CDR3, as DNA: TGCGCCAGCAGTCCGAGGCGGGGCGGGCGGGAGACCCAGTACTTC. This gives the protein CASSPRRGGRETQYF.